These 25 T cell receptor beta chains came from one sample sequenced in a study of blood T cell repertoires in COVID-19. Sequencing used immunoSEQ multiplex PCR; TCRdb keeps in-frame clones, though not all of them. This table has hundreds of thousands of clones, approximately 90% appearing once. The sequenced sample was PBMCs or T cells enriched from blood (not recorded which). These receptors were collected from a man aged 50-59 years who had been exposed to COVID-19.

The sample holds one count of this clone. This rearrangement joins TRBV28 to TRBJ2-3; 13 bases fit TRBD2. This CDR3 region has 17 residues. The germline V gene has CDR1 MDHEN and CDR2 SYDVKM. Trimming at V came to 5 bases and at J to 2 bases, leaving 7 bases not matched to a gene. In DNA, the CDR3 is TGTGCCAGCAGTCTAGGGACTAGCGGGACATACACAGATACGCAGTATTTT. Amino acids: CASSLGTSGTYTDTQYF.

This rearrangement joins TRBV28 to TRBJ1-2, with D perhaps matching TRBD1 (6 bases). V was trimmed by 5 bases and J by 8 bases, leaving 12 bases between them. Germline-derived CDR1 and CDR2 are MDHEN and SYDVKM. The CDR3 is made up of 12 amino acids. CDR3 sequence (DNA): TGTGCCAGCAGTCCTCCGGACAGCGGCTACACCTTC. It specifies CASSPPDSGYTF.

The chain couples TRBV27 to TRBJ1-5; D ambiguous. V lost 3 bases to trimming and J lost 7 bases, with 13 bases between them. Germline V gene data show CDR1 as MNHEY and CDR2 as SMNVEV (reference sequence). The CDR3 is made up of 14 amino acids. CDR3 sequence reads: CASSFGGAGQPQHF. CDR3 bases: TGTGCCAGCAGTTTTGGCGGCGCCGGGCAGCCCCAGCATTTT.

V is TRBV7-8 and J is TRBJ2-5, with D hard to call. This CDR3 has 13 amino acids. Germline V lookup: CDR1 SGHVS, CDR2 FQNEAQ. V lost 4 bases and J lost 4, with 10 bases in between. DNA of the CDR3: TGTGCCAGCAGCTCCTACGTCCGAGAGACCCAGTACTTC. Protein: CASSSYVRETQYF. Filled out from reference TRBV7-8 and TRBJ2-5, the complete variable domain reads GAGVSQSPRYKVAKRGQDVALRCDPISGHVSLFWYQQALGQGPEFLTYFQNEAQLDKSGLPSDRFFAERPEGSVSTLKIQRTQQEDSAVYLCASSSYVRETQYFGPGTRLLVL.

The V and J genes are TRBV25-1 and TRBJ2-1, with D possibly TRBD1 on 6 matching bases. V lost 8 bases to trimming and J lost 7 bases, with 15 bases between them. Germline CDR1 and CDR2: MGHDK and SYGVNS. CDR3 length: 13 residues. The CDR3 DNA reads TGTGCCAGCGGAAGAACAGGGATTAATGAGCAGTTCTTC. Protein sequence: CASGRTGINEQFF. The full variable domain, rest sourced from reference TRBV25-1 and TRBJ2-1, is EADIYQTPRYLVIGTGKKITLECSQTMGHDKMYWYQQDPGMELHLIHYSYGVNSTEKGDLSSESTVSRIRTEHFPLTLESARPSHTSQYLCASGRTGINEQFFGPGTRLTVL.

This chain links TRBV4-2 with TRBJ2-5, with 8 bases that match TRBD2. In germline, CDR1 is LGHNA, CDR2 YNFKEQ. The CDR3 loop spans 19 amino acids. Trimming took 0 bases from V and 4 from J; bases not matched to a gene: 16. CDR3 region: CASSQEIILGIAGLETQYF. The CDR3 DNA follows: TGTGCCAGCAGCCAAGAGATCATTTTGGGAATAGCGGGGTTAGAGACCCAGTACTTC.

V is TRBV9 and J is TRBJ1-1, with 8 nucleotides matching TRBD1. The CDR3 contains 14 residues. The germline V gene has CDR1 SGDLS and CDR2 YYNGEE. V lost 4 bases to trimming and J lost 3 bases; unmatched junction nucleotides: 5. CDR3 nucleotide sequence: TGTGCCAGCAGCAGGACAGGGCGGGACACTGAAGCTTTCTTT. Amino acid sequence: CASSRTGRDTEAFF.

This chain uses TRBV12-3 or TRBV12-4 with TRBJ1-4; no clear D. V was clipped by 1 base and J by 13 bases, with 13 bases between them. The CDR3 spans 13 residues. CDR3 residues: CASSLGGDLGLFF. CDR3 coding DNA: TGTGCCAGCAGTTTAGGAGGCGACTTAGGACTGTTTTTT.

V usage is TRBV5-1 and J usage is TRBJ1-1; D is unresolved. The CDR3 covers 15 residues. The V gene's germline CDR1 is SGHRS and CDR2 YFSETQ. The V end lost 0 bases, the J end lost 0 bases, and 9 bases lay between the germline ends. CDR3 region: CASSLERMLNTEAFF. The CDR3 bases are TGCGCCAGCAGCTTGGAGCGCATGTTGAACACTGAAGCTTTCTTT. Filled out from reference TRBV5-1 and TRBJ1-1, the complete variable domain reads KAGVTQTPRYLIKTRGQQVTLSCSPISGHRSVSWYQQTPGQGLQFLFEYFSETQRNKGNFPGRFSGRQFSNSRSEMNVSTLELGDSALYLCASSLERMLNTEAFFGQGTRLTVV.

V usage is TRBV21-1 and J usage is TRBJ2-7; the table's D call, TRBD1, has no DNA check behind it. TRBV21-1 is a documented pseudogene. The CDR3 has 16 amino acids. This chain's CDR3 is CASSKGVRDRVYEQYF. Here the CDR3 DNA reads TGTGCCAGCAGCAAAGGAGTGCGGGACAGGGTTTACGAGCAGTACTTC.

The CDR3 is CASSFANTGELFF. The CDR3 nucleotides read TGTGCCAGCAGTTTCGCGAACACCGGGGAGCTGTTTTTT. This rearrangement joins TRBV27 to TRBJ2-2; D remains unclear. Between the trimmed V and J ends, which lost 3 bases and 0 bases, there was a span of 2 bases. Germline CDR1 reads MNHEY; CDR2 reads SMNVEV (reference sequence). The CDR3 has 13 residues.

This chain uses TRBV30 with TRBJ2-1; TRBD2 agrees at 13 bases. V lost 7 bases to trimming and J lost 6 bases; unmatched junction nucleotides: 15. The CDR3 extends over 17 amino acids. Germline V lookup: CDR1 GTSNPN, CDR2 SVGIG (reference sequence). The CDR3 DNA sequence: TGTGCCTCTTCCCTGACTAGCGGGGGGTCGATCGGCAATGAGCAGTTCTTC. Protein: CASSLTSGGSIGNEQFF. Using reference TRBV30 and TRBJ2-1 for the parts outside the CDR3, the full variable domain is SQTIHQWPATLVQPVGSPLSLECTVEGTSNPNLYWYRQAAGRGLQLLFYSVGIGQISSEVPQNLSASRPQDRQFILSSKKLLLSDSGFYLCASSLTSGGSIGNEQFFGPGTRLTVL.

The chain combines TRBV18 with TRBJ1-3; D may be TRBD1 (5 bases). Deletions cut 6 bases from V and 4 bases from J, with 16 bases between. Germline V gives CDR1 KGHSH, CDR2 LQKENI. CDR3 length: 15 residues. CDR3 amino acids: CASSPRVAQGNTIYF. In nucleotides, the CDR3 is TGTGCCAGCTCTCCCAGGGTGGCCCAAGGAAACACCATATATTTT.

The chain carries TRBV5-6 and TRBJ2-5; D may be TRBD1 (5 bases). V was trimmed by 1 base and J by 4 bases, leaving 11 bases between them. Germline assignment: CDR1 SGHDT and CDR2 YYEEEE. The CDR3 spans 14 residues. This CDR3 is CASSLQGLRETQYF. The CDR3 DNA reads TGTGCCAGCAGCTTGCAGGGATTGCGAGAGACCCAGTACTTC.

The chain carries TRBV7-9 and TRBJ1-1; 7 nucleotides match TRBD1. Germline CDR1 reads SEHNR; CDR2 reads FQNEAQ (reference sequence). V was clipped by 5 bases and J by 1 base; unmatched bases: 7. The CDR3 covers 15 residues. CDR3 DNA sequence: TGTGCCAGCAGCCACCAACAGGGGCAGAACACTGAAGCTTTCTTT. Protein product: CASSHQQGQNTEAFF.

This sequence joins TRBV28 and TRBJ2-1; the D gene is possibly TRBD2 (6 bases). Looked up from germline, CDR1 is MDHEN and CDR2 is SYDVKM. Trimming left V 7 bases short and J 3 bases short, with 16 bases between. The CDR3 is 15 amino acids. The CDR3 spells CASIGGGGVYNEQFF. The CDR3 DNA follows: TGTGCCAGCATTGGGGGAGGTGGAGTCTACAATGAGCAGTTCTTC.

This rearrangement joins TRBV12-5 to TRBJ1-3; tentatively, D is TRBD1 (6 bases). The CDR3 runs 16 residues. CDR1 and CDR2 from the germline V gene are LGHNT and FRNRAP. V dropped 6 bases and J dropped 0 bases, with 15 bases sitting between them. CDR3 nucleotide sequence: TGTGCTAGTGGACCATTTACAGGGTACTCTGGAAACACCATATATTTT. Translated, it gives CASGPFTGYSGNTIYF.

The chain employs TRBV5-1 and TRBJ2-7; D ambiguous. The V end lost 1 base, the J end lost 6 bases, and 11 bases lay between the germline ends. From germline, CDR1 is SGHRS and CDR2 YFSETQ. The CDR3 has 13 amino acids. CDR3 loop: CASSLHLFGEQYF. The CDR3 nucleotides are TGCGCCAGCAGCTTGCACCTTTTCGGCGAGCAGTACTTC.

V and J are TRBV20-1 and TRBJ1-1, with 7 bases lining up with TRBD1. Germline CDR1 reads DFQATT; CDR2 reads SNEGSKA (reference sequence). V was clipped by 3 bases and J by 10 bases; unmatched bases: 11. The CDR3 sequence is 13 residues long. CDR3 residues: CSASSGRGASAFF. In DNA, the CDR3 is TGCAGTGCTAGTTCGGGCAGGGGGGCGTCAGCTTTCTTT.

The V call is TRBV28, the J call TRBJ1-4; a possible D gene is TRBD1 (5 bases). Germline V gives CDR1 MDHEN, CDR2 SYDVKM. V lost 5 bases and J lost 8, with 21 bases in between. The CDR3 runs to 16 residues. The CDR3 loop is CASSLVSPGVYEKLFF. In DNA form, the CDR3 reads TGTGCCAGCAGTCTGGTCTCCCCGGGGGTCTACGAAAAACTGTTTTTT.

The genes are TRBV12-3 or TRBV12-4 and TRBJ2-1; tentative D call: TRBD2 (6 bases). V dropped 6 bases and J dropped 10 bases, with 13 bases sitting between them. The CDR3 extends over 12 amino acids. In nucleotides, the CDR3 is TGTGCCAGCAGGAATAGCGGCCGAGAGCAGTTCTTC. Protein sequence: CASRNSGREQFF.

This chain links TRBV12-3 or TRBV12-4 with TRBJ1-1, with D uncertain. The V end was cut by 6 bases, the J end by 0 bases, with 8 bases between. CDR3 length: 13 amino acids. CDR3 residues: CASRADLNTEAFF. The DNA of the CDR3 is TGTGCCAGCAGGGCGGACTTGAACACTGAAGCTTTCTTT.

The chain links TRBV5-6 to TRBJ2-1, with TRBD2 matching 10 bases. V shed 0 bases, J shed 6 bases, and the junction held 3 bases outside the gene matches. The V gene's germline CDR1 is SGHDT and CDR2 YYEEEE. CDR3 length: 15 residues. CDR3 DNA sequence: TGTGCCAGCAGCTTGGTAGCGGGGGGACTCAATGAGCAGTTCTTC. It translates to CASSLVAGGLNEQFF.

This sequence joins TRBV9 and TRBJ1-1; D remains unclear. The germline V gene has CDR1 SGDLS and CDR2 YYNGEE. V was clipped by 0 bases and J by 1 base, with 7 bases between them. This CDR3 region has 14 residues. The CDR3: CASSVVEANTEAFF. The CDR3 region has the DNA TGTGCCAGCAGCGTAGTGGAGGCGAACACTGAAGCTTTCTTT.

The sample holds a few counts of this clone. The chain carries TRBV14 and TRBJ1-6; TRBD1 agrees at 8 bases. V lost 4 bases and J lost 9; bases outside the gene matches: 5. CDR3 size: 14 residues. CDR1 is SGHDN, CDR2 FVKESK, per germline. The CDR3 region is CASSRTGGGSPLHF. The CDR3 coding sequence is TGTGCCAGCAGCCGCACAGGGGGAGGTTCACCCCTCCACTTT.